A single sample gave rise to the 19 T cell receptor beta chains below, sequenced in a study of T cell responses to AZD1222 COVID-19 vaccine. Sequencing was performed with immunoSEQ multiplex PCR; in TCRdb, only in-frame clones are kept and a portion is missing. This sample has 150,000 to 200,000 clones, with approximately 90% found just once. Material: peripheral blood, obtained 28 days after the second dose of the MenACWY control vaccine. The receptor source for this set is an adult who received the MenACWY meningococcal vaccine as a control.

V usage is TRBV19 and J usage is TRBJ1-2; 7 positions agree with TRBD1. Germline loops: CDR1 LNHDA, CDR2 SQIVND (reference sequence). This CDR3 region has 14 residues. Losses at the gene ends were 4 bases for V and 4 bases for J; bases not matched to a gene: 6. CDR3 residues: CASSTHGTAYGYTF. The CDR3 coding sequence is TGTGCCAGTAGTACCCACGGGACAGCCTATGGCTACACCTTC.

The chain employs TRBV29-1 and TRBJ1-2; D is unresolved. Trimming removed 1 base from V and 9 bases from J, with 12 bases in between. CDR1 and CDR2 from the germline V gene are SQVTM and ANQGSEA. The CDR3 runs 12 residues. Here the CDR3 reads CSVEVPILSYTF. DNA for the CDR3: TGCAGCGTTGAAGTCCCCATCCTAAGCTACACCTTC.

The chain is built from TRBV11-3 and TRBJ1-1, with D possibly matching TRBD1 (5 bases). Trimming left V 6 bases short and J 4 bases short, with 12 bases between. Germline V gene sequence: CDR1 SGHNT, CDR2 YENEEA. The CDR3 runs to 13 residues. In DNA form, the CDR3 reads TGTGCCAGCAGTTGGGACGGGATCACTGAAGCTTTCTTT. Its protein is CASSWDGITEAFF.

The V gene is TRBV10-1, the J gene TRBJ2-7, with 8 bases identical to TRBD2. CDR1 WNHNN and CDR2 SYGVQD come from the germline V gene (reference sequence). V shed 10 bases, J shed 0 bases, and the junction held 8 bases outside the gene matches. The CDR3 consists of 14 residues. CDR3 in amino acids: CATAKGLDSYEQYF. The CDR3, as DNA: TGCGCCACCGCGAAGGGACTAGACTCCTACGAGCAGTACTTC.

The chain combines TRBV27 with TRBJ1-2; perhaps TRBD1 as D (5 bases). Germline V lookup: CDR1 MNHEY, CDR2 SMNVEV (reference sequence). The CDR3 spans 13 residues. V lost 6 bases, J lost 7 bases, and 15 bases lay in between. The CDR3 loop reads CASSPGAGSGYTF. The CDR3 DNA reads TGTGCCAGCAGCCCCGGGGCAGGGAGTGGCTACACCTTC.

The chain combines TRBV30 with TRBJ2-7; D remains unclear. CDR1 is GTSNPN and CDR2 is SVGIG in the germline V gene (reference sequence). The CDR3 totals 15 residues. V dropped 3 bases and J dropped 0 bases, with 15 bases sitting between them. Here the CDR3 reads CAWSLGRSSSYEQYF. CDR3 nucleotide sequence: TGTGCCTGGAGCCTCGGACGGTCTAGCTCCTACGAGCAGTACTTC.

This clone was seen just once. The chain uses TRBV11-2 and TRBJ2-7, with D possibly matching TRBD1 (6 bases). CDR1 and CDR2 (germline): SGHAT, FQNNGV. The CDR3 runs to 14 residues. Trimming stripped 5 bases from V and 2 bases from J, with 13 bases between. The CDR3 nucleotides read TGTGCCAGCAGCCAGCCCGGGACACCCTACGAGCAGTACTTC. It specifies CASSQPGTPYEQYF.

The rearrangement joins TRBV2 to TRBJ1-1; D may be TRBD1 (5 bases). Deletions cut 6 bases from V and 2 bases from J, with 10 bases between. The germline V gene encodes CDR1 SNHLY and CDR2 FYNNEI. The CDR3 consists of 13 residues. This chain's CDR3 is CASSDDSNTEAFF. CDR3 nucleotide sequence: TGTGCCAGCAGCGATGACAGTAACACTGAAGCTTTCTTT.

The J gene is TRBJ1-2, the V gene TRBV11-2; 8 nucleotides line up with TRBD1. V was clipped by 3 bases and J by 9 bases; unmatched bases: 3. This CDR3 has 12 amino acids. Germline values: CDR1 SGHAT, CDR2 FQNNGV. Here the CDR3 DNA reads TGTGCCAGCAGCTTCGGGACAGGTAGCTACACCTTC. Its protein is CASSFGTGSYTF.

As concerns this clone: The same CDR3 can be traced to other DNA sequences in this sample. J is TRBJ2-7 and V is TRBV3-1 (or the pseudogene TRBV3-2); no clear D gene. This CDR3 is built from 12 residues. Trimming took 2 bases from V and 0 from J, leaving 2 bases between them. Germline CDR1 reads LGHDT; CDR2 reads YNNKEL (reference sequence). The CDR3 DNA follows: TGTGCCAGCAGCCAAAGCTCCTACGAGCAGTACTTC. Its translation: CASSQSSYEQYF.

The chain recombines TRBV20-1 with TRBJ1-1; D is uncertain. The germline V and J ends were trimmed by 5 bases and 8 bases, with 3 bases remaining between them. The CDR3 length is 8 residues. Germline CDR1 and CDR2: DFQATT and SNEGSKA (reference sequence). The CDR3 sequence: CSAPEAFF. As DNA, the CDR3 is TGCAGTGCTCCCGAAGCTTTCTTT.

This rearrangement joins TRBV30 to TRBJ1-1; D is ambiguous. Germline V gene lookup returns CDR1 GTSNPN and CDR2 SVGIG (reference sequence). This CDR3 contains 12 residues. The V gene lost 1 base and the J gene lost 3 bases, with 6 bases spanning the gap. The CDR3 DNA follows: TGTGCCTGGAGTGATAGGGACACTGAAGCTTTCTTT. Amino acid sequence: CAWSDRDTEAFF.

The V gene is TRBV6-5, the J gene TRBJ1-1, with no clear D. The V and J ends lost 8 bases and 4 bases respectively, with 14 bases between them. Germline values: CDR1 MNHEY, CDR2 SVGAGI. The CDR3 runs 13 residues. CDR3 loop: CASFHPRGTEAFF. CDR3 nucleotide sequence: TGTGCCAGCTTCCATCCCCGGGGCACTGAAGCTTTCTTT.

V and J are TRBV19 and TRBJ1-5, with TRBD1 as a possible D gene (6 bases). V gave up 6 bases and J gave up 8 bases, with 23 bases separating them. This CDR3 is 16 amino acids long. Germline V gene sequence: CDR1 LNHDA, CDR2 SQIVND (reference sequence). The chain's CDR3 is CASREATGTPSEPQHF. CDR3 nucleotides: TGTGCCAGTAGGGAAGCTACAGGGACCCCCAGTGAGCCCCAGCATTTT.

The CDR3 nucleotides are TGTGCCAGCAGTTATTTCTTCCGAGGACGGGACAATCAGCCCCAGCATTTT. This codes for CASSYFFRGRDNQPQHF. This chain joins TRBV6-2 or TRBV6-3 and TRBJ1-5; D remains ambiguous. Germline V CDR1 and CDR2: MNHEY, SVGEGT. V shed 3 bases and J shed 3 bases, with 18 bases lying between them. This CDR3 is built from 17 residues.

This clone was recorded a few times. The V gene is TRBV7-2, the J gene TRBJ1-3; D gene uncertain. The germline CDR1 and CDR2 sequences are SGHTA and FQGNSA. CDR3 length: 15 amino acids. V was pared by 1 base and J by 4 bases, with 11 bases between. CDR3 amino acids: CASSLVVFDGNTIYF. The CDR3 DNA follows: TGTGCCAGCAGCTTAGTAGTATTTGACGGAAACACCATATATTTT.

This chain uses TRBV21-1 with TRBJ2-7; TRBD2, the table's D call, lacks a check against the DNA. TRBV21-1 is described as a pseudogene. The CDR3 runs 16 residues. The CDR3 nucleotides are TGTGCCAGCAGCGAAAACTACCAGCTAAAATACTACGAGCAGTACTTC. It translates to CASSENYQLKYYEQYF.

CDR3 sequence reads: CASSLSRGGNTEAFF. In DNA form, the CDR3 reads TGTGCCAGCAGCCTCTCAAGAGGAGGGAACACTGAAGCTTTCTTT. The chain couples TRBV27 to TRBJ1-1; D is unresolved. V dropped 6 bases and J dropped 1 base, with 15 bases sitting between them. This CDR3 has 15 residues. Germline V gene sequence: CDR1 MNHEY, CDR2 SMNVEV (reference sequence).

This rearrangement joins TRBV28 to TRBJ2-6, with D uncertain. The CDR3 extends over 14 amino acids. Germline values: CDR1 MDHEN, CDR2 SYDVKM. The CDR3 reads CASSVSSGANVLTF. The CDR3 DNA reads TGTGCTTCCAGTGTAAGCTCTGGGGCCAACGTCCTGACTTTC.